This T cell receptor (beta chain) was sequenced in a study of monozygotic twins with inflammatory bowel disease (dated by TCRdb to between 2018 and 2020). Background on the whole study: The full study comprised 28 monozygotic twin pairs: nine German pairs (four IBD-concordant, five IBD-discordant) and 19 IBD-discordant Danish pairs. Disease-associated traits were sought mainly through comparisons between IBD patients and their genetically identical healthy co-twins within discordant pairs. Each individual had, on average, about 151 000 unique TCRalpha sequences and 181 000 unique TCRbeta sequences available for analysis. What the work shows at the level of the full study, not this receptor alone: Because patients were on differing immunosuppressive treatments, the repertoires may have picked up extra background noise and inter-individual variability. Compared with healthy twins, IBD patients had fewer clonotypes in common with other individuals, a difference most pronounced in patients showing signs of disease activity. A decrease in TCRbeta repertoire diversity, as measured by inverse Simpson index, was observed in IBD patients compared with their healthy co-twins. Repertoire similarity did not differ between concordant and discordant twins, which could be due to limited statistical power. No single strong signal or clonotype linked to IBD turned up in the results, so the idea that one exists was not supported. The analysis was unable to tell apart different T cell subtypes.

The receptor library was made with 5' RACE. Each TCR library was prepared from around 3,400 ng of total RNA. For each sample, cDNA was synthesized in eight separate reactions using SMARTScribe reverse transcriptase. During cDNA synthesis, template switching was used to introduce unique molecular identifiers that contained a 6-nucleotide sample barcode. Two nested PCRs of roughly 16 and 10 cycles amplified the TCRalpha and TCRbeta cDNA, and bead purification followed each PCR. Before amplification, cDNA was treated with uracil DNA-glycosylase and purified using the QIAquick PCR purification kit. The second PCR added Illumina TruSeq-compatible adapters along with sample-specific barcodes. Library quality and concentration were assessed using TapeStation and Qubit, and roughly 5.5 ng of each library was pooled. Sequencing of the pooled libraries was done on an Illumina HiSeq2500 single-index Rapid Run using custom sequencing primers and 2 x 100 bp reads. Processing in the source paper ran as follows. MiGEC version 1.2.6 was used for UMI-based consensus assembly, which corrected PCR and sequencing errors. MiXCR version 2.1.1 was used to carry out V(D)J alignment, clonotype assembly and CDR3 extraction. To normalise gene usage, clonotype sharing and MAIT/NKT TCR abundance, the analysis used the top 1000, 10 000 and 20 000 clonotypes per sample. After downsampling to 27 000 UMIs, diversity was calculated as the inverse Simpson index using the vegan R package. Statistical testing used paired Mann-Whitney U tests on the discordant twin pairs and applied Benjamini-Hochberg correction for multiple testing. Each CDR3 protein sequence appears as one entry after TCRdb reprocessed the reads, and no DNA is included. Here the V and J calls rest on TCRdb's processing, not on the authors' analysis. The sample's records list 150,000 to 200,000 distinct CDR3 sequences. 6% to 9.5% of the sample lies in the top ten.

For CDR1 and CDR2, the germline V gene (reference sequence) lists GTSNPN and SVGIG. From the cysteine up to the phenylalanine, the CDR3 has a length of 11 residues. No DNA is given. On this clonotype: Its antigen remains undetermined.

From each donor, an approximately 2.5 ml peripheral blood sample was drawn into PAXgene tubes and stored at -80 degrees C. Without any T cell sorting, total RNA was extracted from whole blood using the PAXgene blood miRNA kit on an automated QIAcube. Peripheral blood from monozygotic twin pairs who were concordant or discordant for inflammatory bowel disease underwent deep TCRalpha and TCRbeta repertoire profiling using unique molecular barcoding. Smoking habits were recorded for all twin pairs, with individuals classified as current, former or never smokers. The specimen was blood. The chain employs TRBV30 and TRBJ1-2. The sequence came from a human donor with ulcerative colitis or Crohn's disease, or a healthy co-twin of an affected twin (not recorded which). CDR3 loop: CAWRSGYGYTF.